This TCR beta chain was identified in a study of early T cells in non-severe SARS-CoV-2 infection. Background on the study: Investigators sequenced bulk RNA drawn from unsorted whole blood, and chains remained unpaired. Findings and caveats of the study: Sequences matched to VDJdb favored anti-spike CD8 responses, while private and CD4 specificities were missed.

Each CDR3 protein gets one entry after TCRdb re-called the 5' RACE reads with MiXCR. The sample shows about 48,000 distinct CDR3 sequences, over 5% of them seen only once. Germline V gives CDR1 WNHNN, CDR2 SYGVQD (reference sequence). The CDR3 is 16 amino acids. J lost 2 bases, V lost 2 bases, and 6 bases had no gene match. This clonotype was recorded at least ten times. Its specificity is unknown. The chain employs TRBV10-1 and TRBJ2-1; 7 nucleotides agree with TRBD2. The sample consisted of whole blood, taken at baseline. The TCR sequence derives from an adult who was a healthcare worker with PCR-confirmed SARS-CoV-2 infection or an uninfected control (not recorded which). CDR3 loop: CASSERPGTTYNEQFF. In DNA, the CDR3 is TGCGCCAGCAGTGAGCGGCCAGGGACTACCTACAATGAGCAGTTCTTC.